What follows is one T cell receptor (beta chain) and its context. This CDR3 is built from 12 residues. Germline loops: CDR1 LNHDA, CDR2 SQIVND (reference sequence). The germline V and J ends were trimmed by 0 bases and 6 bases, with 4 bases remaining between them. From blood CD8+ and CD4+ T cells, the TCR beta chain was sequenced. RNA, at roughly 0.45 to 1 ug, was reverse transcribed with random hexamers. Across 54 Vbeta and 13 Jbeta, immunoSEQ multiplex PCR amplified TCR beta CDR3. TCRdb recomputed calls from the immunoSEQ multiplex PCR reads with MiXCR, one row per CDR3 protein. This sample has 140,000 or so distinct CDR3 sequences; approximately 94% occur once, and the top ten carry nearly 0.085%. The data were taken from a study of CD8 T cells in Susac syndrome.

The specimen was CD4+ T cells from PBMCs. This chain joins TRBV19 and TRBJ2-3; D is uncertain. The sequence came from a human donor in good health. DNA of the CDR3: TGTGCCAGTAGTATAGAGTTCGATACGCAGTATTTT. Protein product: CASSIEFDTQYF.